This T cell receptor beta chain originates from a study of beta chain features in type 1 diabetes. The collection from each donor was one heparinised blood draw averaging roughly 0.11 L. This clone was detected only a few times. The target antigen is unknown. Of the isolated RNA, all was reverse transcribed, and so the sequenced material was expressed TCRB transcripts. An average roughly 3.6 million reads came from naive, central memory and regulatory T cell samples. Here immunoSEQ multiplex PCR was the method, and the copy in TCRdb shows in-frame clones only, minus some. The sample yields roughly 610,000 clones, about 14% seen once. Broader study findings: PCR could preferentially amplify shorter templates, alike in patients and controls. All four CD4+ subsets from Type 1 diabetes patients carried moderately but significantly shorter TCRB CDR3s.

The germline V gene has CDR1 MGHDK and CDR2 SYGVNS. The CDR3 runs 16 residues. With 5 bases clipped from V and 4 bases from J, the junction kept 8 bases outside the gene matches. This clonotype originated in a young man in good health. The gene calls are TRBV25-1 and TRBJ2-7; TRBD2 matches 13 bases. The sample consisted of naive CD4+ T cells from blood. The CDR3 sequence: CASSQVGLAGMYEQYF. CDR3 bases: TGTGCCAGCAGTCAGGTGGGACTAGCGGGAATGTACGAGCAGTACTTC.